This TCR beta chain was captured in a study of OX40 agonist ivuxolimab in advanced cancers. Profiling relied on immunoSEQ multiplex PCR, and the TCRdb table lists in-frame clones only, not all of them. The sample includes tens of thousands of clones, around 93% of them seen just once. This sequence originates from an adult with an advanced solid tumor such as melanoma, head and neck, liver or kidney cancer. The specimen comprised CD4+ or CD8+ T cells sorted from blood, sampled in a trial of the OX40 agonist ivuxolimab.

The CDR3: CASRPGLAGVNEQFF. The CDR3 coding sequence is TGTGCCAGCAGACCAGGACTAGCGGGAGTAAATGAGCAGTTCTTC. V and J are TRBV7-6 and TRBJ2-1; 13 nucleotides agree with TRBD2. The J segment lost 7 bases and the V segment lost 6 bases, leaving 6 bases of the junction unmatched. The CDR3 is 15 amino acids. Germline V lookup: CDR1 SGHVS, CDR2 FNYEAQ.